This T cell receptor (beta chain) was sequenced during a study of blood T cell repertoires in COVID-19. Study at large: Samples taken during acute and convalescent COVID-19 were collected in the United States, Italy and Spain. PBMCs, B-cell-depleted T cells, or T cells were the source of the cDNA or gDNA that made up the material.

Profiled with immunoSEQ multiplex PCR; TCRdb holds only in-frame clones, not every one. The repertoire includes approximately 12,000 clones, 75% to 85% of them detected once, and approximately 3.5% sits in the top ten. This TCR was sampled from a woman between 55 and 75 years old with acute or convalescent COVID-19. Sequenced sample: peripheral blood.

The CDR3 is CASSLGGGSTDTQYF. The CDR3 nucleotides read TGCGCCAGCAGCTTGGGAGGGGGTAGCACAGATACGCAGTATTTT. The rearrangement links TRBV5-1 to TRBJ2-3; possibly TRBD1 for D (6 bases). This CDR3 contains 15 residues. Germline loops: CDR1 SGHRS, CDR2 YFSETQ. Trimming removed 0 bases from V and 0 bases from J, with 8 bases in between.